This TCR beta chain originates from a study of metastatic and nonmetastatic thyroid tumors. Study at large: Comparative analysis of repertoires was undertaken across blood and tumor or nodule tissue obtained from malignant and benign thyroid patients. Overall study findings and caveats: Within blood and tumor, benign nodules reportedly had significantly lower TCR beta diversity than malignant thyroid tumors did.

The table lists this clone with many counts. Its antigen remains unknown. TCRdb reprocessed the PCR reads using MiXCR. This sample has some 52,000 clones, with over 15% found just once. Germline assignment: CDR1 GTSNPN and CDR2 SVGIG (reference sequence). CDR3 length: 15 residues. V was shortened by 3 bases and J by 0 bases, with 12 bases between the two germline ends. Every patient was untreated before thyroid surgery. The receptor comes from a female donor with papillary thyroid cancer or a benign thyroid nodule (not recorded which). Some clones in this sample may be carry-over from other donors' samples. The chain couples TRBV30 to TRBJ1-3; D is possibly TRBD1 (5 bases). The sequenced sample consisted of blood. CDR3 DNA: TGTGCCTGGAGGGGCTCGGGGACCTCTGGAAACACCATATATTTT. Translating it yields CAWRGSGTSGNTIYF.